The present T cell receptor (beta chain) was sequenced within a study of blood T cell repertoires in COVID-19. The repertoire was sequenced with immunoSEQ multiplex PCR; TCRdb's copy has only in-frame clones and lacks some. The data hold 200,000 to 250,000 clones, with 80% to 90% observed a single time. Germline V gene data show CDR1 as MNHEY and CDR2 as SMNVEV (reference sequence). The CDR3 runs to 13 residues. Trimming left V 4 bases short and J 1 base short, with 7 bases between. The clonotype was recovered from a woman in her forties who had been exposed to COVID-19. This chain links TRBV27 with TRBJ1-1, with D tentatively TRBD1 (5 bases). The sequenced sample was PBMCs or T cells enriched from blood (not recorded which). CDR3 bases: TGTGCCAGCAGTTCTGGACAGAACACTGAAGCTTTCTTT. This encodes CASSSGQNTEAFF.